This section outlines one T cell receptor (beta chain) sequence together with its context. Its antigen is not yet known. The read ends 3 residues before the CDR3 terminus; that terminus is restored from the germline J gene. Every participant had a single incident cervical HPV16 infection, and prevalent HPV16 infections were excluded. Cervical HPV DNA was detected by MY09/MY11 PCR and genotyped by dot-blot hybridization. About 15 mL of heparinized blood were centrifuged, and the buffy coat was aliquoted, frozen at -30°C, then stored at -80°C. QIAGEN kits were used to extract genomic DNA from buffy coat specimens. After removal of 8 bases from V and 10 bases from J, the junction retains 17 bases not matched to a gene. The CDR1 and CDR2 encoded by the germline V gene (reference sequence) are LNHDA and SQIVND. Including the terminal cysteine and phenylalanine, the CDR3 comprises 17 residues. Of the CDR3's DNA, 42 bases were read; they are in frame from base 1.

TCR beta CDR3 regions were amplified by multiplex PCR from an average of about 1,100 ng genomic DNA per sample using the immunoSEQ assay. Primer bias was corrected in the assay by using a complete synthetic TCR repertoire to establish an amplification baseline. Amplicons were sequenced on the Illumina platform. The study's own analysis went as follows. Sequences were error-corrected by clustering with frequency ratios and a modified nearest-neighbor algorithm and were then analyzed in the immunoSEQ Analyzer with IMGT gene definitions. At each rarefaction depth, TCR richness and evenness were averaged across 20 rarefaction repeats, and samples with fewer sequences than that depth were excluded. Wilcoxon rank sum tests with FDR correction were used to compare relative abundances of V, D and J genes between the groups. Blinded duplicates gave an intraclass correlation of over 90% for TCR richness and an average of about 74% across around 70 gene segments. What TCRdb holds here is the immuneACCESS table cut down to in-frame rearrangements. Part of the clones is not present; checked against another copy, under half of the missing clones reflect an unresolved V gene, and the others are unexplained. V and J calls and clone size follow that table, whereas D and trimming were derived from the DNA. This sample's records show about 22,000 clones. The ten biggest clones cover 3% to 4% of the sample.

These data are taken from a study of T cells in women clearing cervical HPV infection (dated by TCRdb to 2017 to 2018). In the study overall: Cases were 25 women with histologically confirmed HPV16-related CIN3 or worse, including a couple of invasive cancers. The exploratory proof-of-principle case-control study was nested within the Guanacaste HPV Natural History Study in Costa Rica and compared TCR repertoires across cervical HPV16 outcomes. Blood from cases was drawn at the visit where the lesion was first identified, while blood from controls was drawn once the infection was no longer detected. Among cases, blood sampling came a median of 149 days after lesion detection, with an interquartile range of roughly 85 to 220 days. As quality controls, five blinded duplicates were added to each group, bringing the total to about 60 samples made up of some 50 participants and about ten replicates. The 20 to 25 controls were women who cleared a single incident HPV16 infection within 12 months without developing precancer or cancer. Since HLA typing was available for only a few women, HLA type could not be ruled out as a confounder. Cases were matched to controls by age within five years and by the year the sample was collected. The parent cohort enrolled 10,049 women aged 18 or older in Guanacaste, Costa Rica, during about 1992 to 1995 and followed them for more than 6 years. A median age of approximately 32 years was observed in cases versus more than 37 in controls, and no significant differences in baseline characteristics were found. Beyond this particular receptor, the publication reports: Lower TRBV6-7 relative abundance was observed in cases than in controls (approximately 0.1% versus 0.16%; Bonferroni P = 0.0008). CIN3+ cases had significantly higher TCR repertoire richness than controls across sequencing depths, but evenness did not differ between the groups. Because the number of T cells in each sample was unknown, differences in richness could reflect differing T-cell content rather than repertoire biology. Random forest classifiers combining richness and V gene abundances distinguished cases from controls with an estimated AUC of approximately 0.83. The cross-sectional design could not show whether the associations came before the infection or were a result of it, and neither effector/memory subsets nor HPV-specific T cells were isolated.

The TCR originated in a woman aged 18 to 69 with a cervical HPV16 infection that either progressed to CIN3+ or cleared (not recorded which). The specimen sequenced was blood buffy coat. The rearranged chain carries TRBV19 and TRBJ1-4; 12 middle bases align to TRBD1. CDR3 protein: CASRPGTGGILLGKLFF. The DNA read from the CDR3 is TGTGCCAGTCGACCCGGGACAGGGGGCATTCTGCTTGGAAAA.